This entry lists 6 T cell receptor beta chains sequenced from one sample in a study of identical twins. TCRdb reanalysed the 5' RACE reads using MiXCR and keeps one entry per CDR3 protein. In the table there are roughly 250,000 distinct CDR3 sequences, over 13% of which are singletons. Sequencing was carried out using memory (CD45RO+) T cells sorted from blood. The receptors derive from a woman between 18 and 29 years old in good health.

V is TRBV20-1 and J is TRBJ2-1; 12 bases are shared with TRBD2. V lost 5 bases, J lost 4 bases, and 9 bases stayed unmatched. CDR1 DFQATT and CDR2 SNEGSKA come from the germline V gene (reference sequence). The CDR3 loop spans 16 amino acids. The CDR3 protein is CSASPASGRDYNEQFF. The DNA of the CDR3 is TGCAGTGCTTCCCCGGCTAGCGGGAGGGATTACAATGAGCAGTTCTTC.

This clonotype was seen a handful of times. The chain joins TRBV7-9 to TRBJ2-3; 9 bases match TRBD2. V lost 5 bases, J lost 6 bases, and 3 bases stayed unmatched. This CDR3 has 13 residues. From germline, CDR1 is SEHNR and CDR2 FQNEAQ (reference sequence). The CDR3 spells CASSIGTSDTQYF. The CDR3 nucleotides read TGTGCCAGCAGCATCGGGACTAGCGATACGCAGTATTTT.

This clonotype was seen a handful of times. The V gene is TRBV7-9, the J gene TRBJ2-1; 7 bases line up with TRBD2. V lost 2 bases and J lost 9; bases outside the gene matches: 7. CDR1 is SEHNR, CDR2 FQNEAQ, per germline (reference sequence). The CDR3 is 14 residues long. This CDR3 reads CASSLSAGAAEQFF. In DNA form, the CDR3 reads TGTGCCAGCAGCTTATCTGCGGGAGCAGCTGAGCAGTTCTTC.

This clonotype was recorded a few times. This chain uses TRBV10-3 with TRBJ2-5; TRBD1 agrees at 8 bases. The CDR3 totals 14 residues. Trimming took 6 bases from V and 4 from J; bases not matched to a gene: 7. The germline CDR1 and CDR2 sequences are ENHRY and SYGVKD. The CDR3 DNA is TGTGCCATCAGCGGACAGGGTGGCGGAGAGACCCAGTACTTC. Its translation: CAISGQGGGETQYF.

This clonotype occurred many times. The genes are TRBV20-1 and TRBJ1-1; D is possibly TRBD1 (5 bases). V was pared by 5 bases and J by 7 bases, with 8 bases between. This CDR3 contains 10 residues. CDR1 and CDR2 from the germline V gene are DFQATT and SNEGSKA (reference sequence). CDR3 sequence: CSARTYEAFF. The CDR3 bases are TGCAGTGCTCGGACATATGAAGCTTTCTTT.

This clonotype showed up just a few times. This chain links TRBV7-2 with TRBJ2-7; D gene ambiguous. Germline V gives CDR1 SGHTA, CDR2 FQGNSA. V lost 4 bases and J lost 9, with 13 bases in between. The CDR3 has 12 amino acids. In nucleotides, the CDR3 is TGTGCCAGCAGCTCCCCAGGTTGGGCGCAGTACTTC. Its translation: CASSSPGWAQYF. The variable domain in full, with the rest retrieved from reference TRBV7-2 and TRBJ2-7, is GAGVSQSPSNKVTEKGKDVELRCDPISGHTALYWYRQSLGQGLEFLIYFQGNSAPDKSGLPSDRFSAERTGGSVSTLTIQRTQQEDSAVYLCASSSPGWAQYFGPGTRLTVT.